A single sample is the source of the 18 T cell receptor beta chains below, sequenced in a study of T-cell reconstitution after alpha-beta-depleted transplantation in children. For TCRbeta, the library was prepared with unique molecular identifiers. TCRdb recomputed calls from the PCR reads with MiXCR, one row per CDR3 protein. Among approximately 490,000 distinct CDR3 sequences listed, around 12% were seen once. Sequenced here: PBMCs from the stem cell graft donor, sampled from the stem cell graft. These receptors were collected from a human donor who donated a stem cell graft to a child with combined immunodeficiency.

Ten or more counts support this clonotype. This chain uses TRBV4-1 with TRBJ2-3; 8 nucleotides line up with TRBD1. The J segment lost 3 bases and the V segment lost 1 base, leaving 0 bases of the junction unmatched. The CDR3 is 14 residues long. The germline V gene has CDR1 MGHRA and CDR2 YSYEKL. DNA for the CDR3: TGCGCCAGCAGCCAAGGGACAGGGACAGATACGCAGTATTTT. Translating it yields CASSQGTGTDTQYF.

J is TRBJ2-5 and V is TRBV7-6, with 8 bases fitting TRBD2. With 5 bases clipped from V and 7 bases from J, the junction kept 9 bases outside the gene matches. Germline V gives CDR1 SGHVS, CDR2 FNYEAQ. This CDR3 is built from 14 residues. CDR3 nucleotides: TGTGCCAGCAGCCCAAGGACTAGCAGGGGGACCCAGTACTTC. Amino acid sequence: CASSPRTSRGTQYF.

Many counts were recorded for this clonotype. The chain has TRBV15 and TRBJ2-7; 9 positions agree with TRBD1. Germline V gene sequence: CDR1 LNHNV, CDR2 YYDKDF (reference sequence). Trimming removed 0 bases from V and 9 bases from J; junction bases left unmatched: 9. CDR3 length equals 15 residues. CDR3 sequence: CATSRDLGQGSGQYF. Here the CDR3 DNA reads TGTGCCACCAGCAGAGATCTGGGACAGGGCTCAGGGCAGTACTTC.

This clonotype has a handful of counts. The rearrangement links TRBV5-1 to TRBJ2-7; TRBD2 agrees at 9 bases. The germline CDR1 and CDR2 sequences are SGHRS and YFSETQ. The CDR3 extends over 15 amino acids. J lost 3 bases, V lost 0 bases, and 4 bases had no gene match. The DNA for the CDR3 is TGCGCCAGCAGCTTGGAGCTAGCGGGGCTCTACGAGCAGTACTTC. Translated: CASSLELAGLYEQYF. The full variable domain, rest sourced from reference TRBV5-1 and TRBJ2-7, is KAGVTQTPRYLIKTRGQQVTLSCSPISGHRSVSWYQQTPGQGLQFLFEYFSETQRNKGNFPGRFSGRQFSNSRSEMNVSTLELGDSALYLCASSLELAGLYEQYFGPGTRLTVT.

This clonotype appeared a few times. V usage is TRBV20-1 and J usage is TRBJ2-2, with 8 bases identical to TRBD1. The germline V gene has CDR1 DFQATT and CDR2 SNEGSKA (reference sequence). The V and J ends lost 1 base and 2 bases, in that order; junction bases with no gene match: 6. The CDR3 is 16 residues long. As DNA, the CDR3 is TGCAGTGCTAGAGCTTGGACAGGGATAAACACCGGGGAGCTGTTTTTT. Amino acid sequence: CSARAWTGINTGELFF.

This clonotype has more than one count but fewer than ten. This chain links TRBV7-3 with TRBJ2-7; D gene ambiguous. Trimming removed 1 base from V and 5 bases from J, with 9 bases in between. The CDR3 covers 13 residues. Germline CDR1 SGHTA, CDR2 FQGTGA. CDR3 coding DNA: TGTGCCAGCAGCTTAAGGTCCGGCGACGAGCAGTACTTC. This encodes CASSLRSGDEQYF. The entire variable domain, with the rest obtained from reference TRBV7-3 and TRBJ2-7, is as follows: GAGVSQTPSNKVTEKGKYVELRCDPISGHTALYWYRQSLGQGPEFLIYFQGTGAADDSGLPNDRFFAVRPEGSVSTLKIQRTERGDSAVYLCASSLRSGDEQYFGPGTRLTVT.

This sequence joins TRBV5-1 and TRBJ2-1, with D unresolved. The CDR3 spans 15 residues. Trimming took 4 bases from V and 2 from J, leaving 13 bases between them. Germline CDR1 SGHRS, CDR2 YFSETQ. The CDR3 protein is CASSHRLPTYNEQFF. CDR3 nucleotides: TGCGCCAGCAGCCATAGACTCCCTACCTACAATGAGCAGTTCTTC.

V is TRBV6-5 and J is TRBJ2-1, with TRBD2 identical over 11 bases. V lost 5 bases to trimming and J lost 7 bases; unmatched junction nucleotides: 7. Germline V gene data show CDR1 as MNHEY and CDR2 as SVGAGI. The CDR3 consists of 15 residues. The CDR3 DNA sequence: TGTGCCAGCAGTGTACTAGCGGGAGATCGGAATGAGCAGTTCTTC. Encoded protein: CASSVLAGDRNEQFF.

The chain links TRBV29-1 to TRBJ1-3; D is undetermined. The CDR3 loop spans 16 amino acids. From germline, CDR1 is SQVTM and CDR2 ANQGSEA. The V and J ends lost 4 bases and 0 bases respectively, with 16 bases between them. The CDR3 region is CSVGMHRLSSGNTIYF. The CDR3 nucleotides read TGCAGCGTTGGGATGCACCGGCTGTCCTCTGGAAACACCATATATTTT.

The rearrangement joins TRBV11-2 to TRBJ1-6; maybe TRBD1 (5 bases). The CDR3 loop spans 14 amino acids. V was clipped by 4 bases and J by 7 bases, with 11 bases between them. Germline V gene sequence: CDR1 SGHAT, CDR2 FQNNGV. The CDR3 loop reads CASSWGGTNSPLHF. The CDR3 nucleotides read TGTGCCAGCAGCTGGGGCGGGACCAATTCACCCCTCCACTTT.

The sample holds many counts of this clonotype. The chain is built from TRBV11-2 and TRBJ1-6; D is unclear. The germline gives CDR1 SGHAT, CDR2 FQNNGV. The CDR3 length is 12 residues. V was pared by 2 bases and J by 6 bases, with 2 bases between. The CDR3 sequence is CASSLINSPLHF. The CDR3 coding sequence is TGTGCCAGCAGCTTAATTAATTCACCCCTCCACTTT.

CDR3 coding DNA: TGTGCCAGCAGCTTAGATCTGCCCTCGACCCCTAACTATGGCTACACCTTC. This sequence encodes CASSLDLPSTPNYGYTF. The genes are TRBV11-2 and TRBJ1-2; D is unresolved. Looked up from germline, CDR1 is SGHAT and CDR2 is FQNNGV. The CDR3 consists of 17 residues. Trimming took off 0 bases at V and 0 bases at J, with 14 bases between the two ends.

This clonotype was found many times. The J gene is TRBJ2-7, the V gene TRBV15, with 8 bases identical to TRBD1. The V and J ends lost 1 base and 7 bases, in that order; junction bases with no gene match: 3. Germline V gene lookup returns CDR1 LNHNV and CDR2 YYDKDF (reference sequence). The CDR3 has 13 amino acids. The DNA for the CDR3 is TGTGCCACCAGCAGAGGGACAGGGAGAGAGCAGTACTTC. Protein product: CATSRGTGREQYF.

This clonotype was seen more than once but under ten times. V is TRBV11-2 and J is TRBJ2-1, with no clear D. This CDR3 comprises 14 residues. CDR1 is SGHAT and CDR2 is FQNNGV in the germline V gene. Trimming shortened V by 1 base and J by 9 bases, and 13 bases separated the two germline ends. The CDR3: CASSLVGQPPEQFF. For the CDR3, the DNA is TGTGCCAGCAGCTTAGTTGGTCAACCCCCTGAGCAGTTCTTC.

This clonotype occurred many times. CDR3 region: CASSLGTETQYF. DNA for the CDR3: TGTGCCAGCAGCTTAGGGACAGAGACCCAGTACTTC. V usage is TRBV7-9 and J usage is TRBJ2-5; D gene unclear. Germline loops: CDR1 SEHNR, CDR2 FQNEAQ (reference sequence). V lost 1 base to trimming and J lost 4 bases, with 4 bases between them. The CDR3 totals 12 residues. The entire variable domain, with the rest obtained from reference TRBV7-9 and TRBJ2-5, is as follows: DTGVSQNPRHKITKRGQNVTFRCDPISEHNRLYWYRQTLGQGPEFLTYFQNEAQLEKSRLLSDRFSAERPKGSFSTLEIQRTEQGDSAMYLCASSLGTETQYFGPGTRLLVL.

This clonotype was recorded a few times. The rearrangement joins TRBV7-9 to TRBJ1-5, with D hard to call. The ends were cut back, 5 bases at V and 5 bases at J, with 13 bases in the middle. Germline CDR1 SEHNR, CDR2 FQNEAQ (reference sequence). The CDR3 runs to 14 residues. In nucleotides, the CDR3 is TGTGCCAGCAGCGGAGACGTTCGTTATCAGCCCCAGCATTTT. Its protein product is CASSGDVRYQPQHF.

This clonotype was seen ten or more times. The V and J genes are TRBV20-1 and TRBJ2-1; no reliable D call. The CDR3 has 15 residues. V was cut by 0 bases and J by 0 bases, with 9 bases left in between. Germline loops: CDR1 DFQATT, CDR2 SNEGSKA (reference sequence). The CDR3 nucleotides read TGCAGTGCTAGAGACCCCAGGACCTCCTACAATGAGCAGTTCTTC. The encoded protein is CSARDPRTSYNEQFF.

This clonotype was counted between two and nine times. CDR3 protein: CASKNEQANTGELFF. The CDR3 coding sequence is TGTGCCAGCAAGAACGAACAGGCGAACACCGGGGAGCTGTTTTTT. The chain joins TRBV3-1 to TRBJ2-2; D possibly corresponds to TRBD1 (5 bases). The germline gives CDR1 LGHDT, CDR2 YNNKEL (reference sequence). Trimming left V 7 bases short and J 0 bases short, with 12 bases between. There are 15 residues in the CDR3.